This T cell receptor beta chain was obtained from a study of T cell changes during pregnancy in multiple sclerosis. The ends were cut back, 5 bases at V and 8 bases at J, with 22 bases in the middle. The CDR3 covers 16 residues. Germline loops: CDR1 SGDLS, CDR2 YYNGEE. Only one count was recorded for this clone. Repertoires were generated with immunoSEQ multiplex PCR, while TCRdb's copy carries only in-frame clones and drops some. The sample holds some 64,000 clones, around 90% seen once. The chain recombines TRBV9 with TRBJ1-4; D is perhaps TRBD1 (6 bases). The sample here was peripheral blood, taken after pregnancy. This TCR was recovered from a female donor with multiple sclerosis, enrolled in a pregnancy study. The CDR3 DNA sequence: TGTGCCAGCAGTCCCGGACAGACTCTGACGCGGGAAAAACTGTTTTTT. It codes for CASSPGQTLTREKLFF.